The entry below gives a single TCR beta chain sequence along with its context. The method was immunoSEQ multiplex PCR; TCRdb's version includes in-frame clones alone and lacks a portion of them. Of over 30,000 clones listed, less than 85% were seen once; the top ten hold 1.8%. This sample is part of a study of OX40 agonist ivuxolimab in advanced cancers. Across the whole study: With a range of roughly 20 to 90, age averaged 60 years, and 65% to 90% were male. Three patients, one with hepatocellular carcinoma and two with cutaneous melanoma, achieved partial responses.

With autoimmune disease history or systemic immunosuppression, patients were excluded. The TCR comes from an adult with an advanced solid tumor such as melanoma, head and neck, liver or kidney cancer. This sample comprised CD4+ or CD8+ T cells sorted from blood, obtained in a trial of the OX40 agonist ivuxolimab.

The CDR3 DNA follows: TGCAGCGTTACGACAGGGGCCCAGGATAACTATGGCTACACCTTC. The encoded protein is CSVTTGAQDNYGYTF. The genes are TRBV29-1 and TRBJ1-2, with 8 bases identical to TRBD1. CDR3 length equals 15 residues. The V gene's germline CDR1 is SQVTM and CDR2 ANQGSEA. V was pared by 5 bases and J by 1 base, with 9 bases of the junction left unmatched.